This record concerns one T cell receptor beta chain sequence. Its antigen is unknown. These data are taken from a study of blood T cells in healthy people across ages. Whole-study results and caveats: Higher diversity and more naive CD4+ cells were features of long-lived donors, compared to aged donors.

The use of a sample-barcoded 5' primer and a J-beta primer mix characterized a second PCR of about 7 to 12 cycles. TCRdb reprocessed the 5' RACE reads via MiXCR and lists one record per CDR3 protein. The sample lists 800,000 to 1,300,000 distinct CDR3 sequences; around 27% were seen once. CDR1 and CDR2 (germline): MRHNA, SNTAGT. The CDR3 spans 13 residues. V was cut by 10 bases and J by 2 bases, with 14 bases left in between. These data also formed part of another study, on T cells of mothers and their children. That report adds: The study found thymic selection shapes TCR recombination output similarly in related and unrelated pairs.

Specimen: blood. The sequence came from a girl aged 2-10 years in good health. This chain connects TRBV6-4 to TRBJ2-5, with D possibly called TRBD1 or TRBD2 (5 bases each). The CDR3 spells CAIPGRKQETQYF. As DNA, the CDR3 is TGTGCCATTCCGGGACGGAAACAAGAGACCCAGTACTTC.